Included here is one T cell receptor (beta chain) sequence, with context. The data originate from a study of blood T cell repertoires in COVID-19. Study information: PBMCs, B-cell-depleted T cells, or T cells were the source of the cDNA or gDNA that made up the material.

In the authors' methods: For nucleated cells, counts were estimated from reference gene primer amplification. The table came from immunoSEQ multiplex PCR; TCRdb's copy has only in-frame clones and leaves some out. D and trimming were read from the DNA, whereas the V and J calls and clone size are those reported in that table. The sample contains under 350,000 clones, roughly 85% of which appear only once. This study enrolled people aged about 18 to 100 from about two dozen US geographic areas. V gave up 2 bases and J gave up 5 bases; unmatched junction bases: 10. There are 16 residues in the CDR3. The V gene's germline CDR1 is LGHDT and CDR2 YNNKEL (reference sequence).

The material sequenced was PBMCs or T cells enriched from blood (not recorded which). This receptor was taken from a woman between 40 and 50 years old with acute COVID-19. The gene calls are TRBV3-1 (or the pseudogene TRBV3-2) and TRBJ2-5, with 8 bases lining up with TRBD2. CDR3: CASSQRGAGDMETQYF. In DNA form, the CDR3 reads TGTGCCAGCAGCCAAAGAGGAGCGGGGGATATGGAGACCCAGTACTTC.